This TCR beta chain came from a study of T cell changes during pregnancy in multiple sclerosis. CDR1 is MGHRA and CDR2 is YSYEKL in the germline V gene. CDR3 length: 16 residues. Trimming took 4 bases from V and 4 from J; bases not matched to a gene: 12. Profiling relied on immunoSEQ multiplex PCR, and the TCRdb table lists in-frame clones only, not all of them. This sample yields around 40,000 clones, of which roughly 94% are seen a single time; less than 0.8% belongs to the top ten. This TCR was recovered from a female donor with multiple sclerosis, enrolled in a pregnancy study. The V call is TRBV4-1, the J call TRBJ2-7, with 8 bases lining up with TRBD1. The material was CD4+ T cells from peripheral blood mononuclear cells, obtained in the third trimester of pregnancy. The CDR3 region is CASSRASGQVGYEQYF. In DNA form, the CDR3 reads TGCGCCAGCAGCCGCGCCTCGGGACAGGTTGGTTACGAGCAGTACTTC.